This TCR beta chain emerged from a study of type 1 and type 2 diabetes patients. Study-level information: From PBMCs, CD4+ and CD8+ T cells were isolated by magnetic microbeads. Points from the study as a whole: Age and gender were not matched between study groups, possibly biasing interpretation.

Concerning this clonotype itself: Antigen specificity is unknown.

PCR was run on genomic DNA. Multiplex PCR with 30 forward and 13 reverse primers amplified the TCR beta CDR3. TCRdb reprocessed the multiplex PCR reads via MiXCR and lists one record per CDR3 protein. Seen here are 280,000 or so distinct CDR3 sequences, around 47% observed once, and the top ten hold roughly 15%. This CDR3 is 13 amino acids long. Trimming at V came to 6 bases and at J to 5 bases, leaving 7 bases not matched to a gene. The germline V gene has CDR1 SQVTM and CDR2 ANQGSEA. The genes are TRBV29-1 and TRBJ2-5; 9 bases line up with TRBD1. This clonotype was sampled from a man between 18 and 35 years old with type 2 diabetes. The sample was peripheral blood mononuclear cells (PBMCs). The DNA for the CDR3 is TGCAGCGTCGGGACAGGGATCCATGAGACCCAGTACTTC. Its translation is CSVGTGIHETQYF.